The text below deals with one T cell receptor (beta chain). This record comes from a study of glioma-infiltrating T cells after dendritic cell vaccination. CDR1 is SGHRS and CDR2 is YFSETQ in the germline V gene. The CDR3 has 14 amino acids. Trimming pared 4 bases from V and 0 bases from J, leaving 10 bases between. Data came from immunoSEQ multiplex PCR; TCRdb stores just in-frame clones and leaves some out. The sample has tens of thousands of clones; around 86% are singletons. The time point denotes: after dendritic cell vaccination, including at tumor progression/relapse. The sequence was collected from a human donor with glioblastoma. Sequences were derived from blood, sampled after dendritic cell vaccination. This chain connects TRBV5-1 to TRBJ1-1, with D possibly being TRBD1 (5 bases). The CDR3: CASSGGSMNTEAFF. The CDR3 DNA follows: TGCGCCAGCAGCGGGGGGAGTATGAACACTGAAGCTTTCTTT.